This TCR beta chain was found in a study of T cells in Graves' hyperthyroidism and ophthalmopathy. This clonotype was seen ten or more times. RNA transcripts yielded amplified TCR beta CDR3 regions. With the HTBI primer set, the TCR CDR3 went through a first round of RT-PCR. Using its own MiXCR run on the multiplex PCR reads, TCRdb lists one record per CDR3 protein. The sample records roughly 740,000 distinct CDR3 sequences, around 15% being singletons. The CDR3 spans 13 residues. Germline CDR1 reads MDHEN; CDR2 reads SYDVKM. Trimming left V 8 bases short and J 0 bases short, with 9 bases between. Stable hyperthyroidism: no ophthalmopathy progression over 18 months of follow-up. These patients, aged 18 to 65, had recently diagnosed hyperthyroidism lasting under 2 months.

This receptor was taken from a man between 18 and 29 years old with Graves' hyperthyroidism. The sample comprised blood. The gene calls are TRBV28 and TRBJ2-3; D tentatively fits TRBD1 or TRBD2 (5 bases each). The CDR3 region is CASLRDSTDTQYF. The CDR3 region has the DNA TGTGCCAGCCTTCGGGACAGCACAGATACGCAGTATTTT. Complete variable domain (other parts from reference TRBV28 and TRBJ2-3): DVKVTQSSRYLVKRTGEKVFLECVQDMDHENMFWYRQDPGLGLRLIYFSYDVKMKEKGDIPEGYSVSREKKERFSLILESASTNQTSMYLCASLRDSTDTQYFGPGTRLTVL.